This T cell receptor beta chain originates from a study of identical twins (dated by TCRdb to 2016 to 2017). As for the study more broadly: To test whether fetal clonotypes persist, the study used deep sequencing on TCR alpha and beta repertoires from monozygotic twins, unrelated adults of various ages, and cord blood. To rule out contamination, replicate twin experiments were performed at different times with different library preparation protocols. General findings and caveats noted by the study authors: In beta out-of-frame sequences, excess twin sharing was weaker, because having fewer shared sequences lowered the signal-to-noise ratio. Because the same donors could not be followed over many years, the conclusions depended on cross-sectional statistical analysis. In monozygotic twins, out-of-frame TCR alpha sharing was systematically underestimated by recombination models, although the models agreed with sharing between unrelated individuals. Compared with coincidental sharing between unrelated individuals, an excess of low generation-probability sequences was observed among out-of-frame TCR alpha sequences shared between twins. Zero-insertion analyses could be partly confounded by invariant T cells such as MAIT and iNKT, although diverse VJ usage argued against such confounding for most clonotypes. Fewer insertions were carried by abundant cord blood beta clonotypes; a weaker similar trend was observed in young adult naive repertoires, while no such trend was observed in memory repertoires.

This clonotype was counted between two and nine times. No antigen is known for it. The input lacks base qualities; no much larger clone sits a single base away. V is pared back by 4 bases and J by 12 bases, with 15 bases lying between the germline termini. The CDR3, cysteine through phenylalanine, is 12 amino acids long. Just CDR3 DNA is preserved here, 36 bases in frame from base 1. Only healthy Caucasian donors were included. Miltenyi CD45RO+ enrichment and human naive T-cell isolation kits were used to isolate memory (CD45RO+) and naive T cells from PBMC. The library was prepared using 5' RACE. The sample was run on an Illumina HiSeq 2000. A universal primer binding site was added through template switching, and the final cDNA carried a unique molecular identifier so that TCR cDNA molecules could be counted accurately. Specific primers in the conserved constant-segment region were used to synthesize first-strand cDNA for the TCR alpha and beta chains. Each cDNA library was double barcoded, with a SMART-Mk sample barcode plus Illumina barcodes, to control for contamination. TruSeq adapter sequences along with Illumina sample barcodes were introduced in two successive PCR steps. Sequencing of the TCR alpha and beta cDNA libraries was done on the Illumina HiSeq platform using custom primers. Processing in the source paper ran as follows. Unique molecular identifiers were extracted from raw reads with MiGEC, and CDR3 positions were determined with MiXCR. For each individual, recombination models were inferred using an EM algorithm with the repgenHMM and IGoR tools. The analysis of shared clonotypes was done with the tcR package in R, with sharing normalized by the product of cloneset sizes. To study raw recombination without the effects of thymic and clonal selection, out-of-frame nonproductive sequences were analyzed. TCRdb cleaned the public reads at Q25 with fastp, built clones with MiXCR and kept in-frame beta chains. For every CDR3 protein sequence, its rows merge into one entry that carries the most common genes and DNA. What appears here as the V and J calls and clone size reflects TCRdb's work, not the paper's. This sample holds 200,000 to 250,000 distinct CDR3 sequences; over 12% were observed only once. The ten largest account for 7% to 9% of the sample.

Source material: memory (CD45RO+) T cells sorted from blood. The meaning of the sample's cell subset or site label: CD45RO+ enriched T cells. The sequence was collected from a woman between 18 and 29 years old in good health. The sequence links TRBV12-3 or TRBV12-4 to TRBJ1-1, with TRBD1 as a weak D call on 5 bases. The DNA is as follows: TGTGCCAGCAGTTACGATCCGGGACGGACTTTCTTT. It codes for CASSYDPGRTFF.